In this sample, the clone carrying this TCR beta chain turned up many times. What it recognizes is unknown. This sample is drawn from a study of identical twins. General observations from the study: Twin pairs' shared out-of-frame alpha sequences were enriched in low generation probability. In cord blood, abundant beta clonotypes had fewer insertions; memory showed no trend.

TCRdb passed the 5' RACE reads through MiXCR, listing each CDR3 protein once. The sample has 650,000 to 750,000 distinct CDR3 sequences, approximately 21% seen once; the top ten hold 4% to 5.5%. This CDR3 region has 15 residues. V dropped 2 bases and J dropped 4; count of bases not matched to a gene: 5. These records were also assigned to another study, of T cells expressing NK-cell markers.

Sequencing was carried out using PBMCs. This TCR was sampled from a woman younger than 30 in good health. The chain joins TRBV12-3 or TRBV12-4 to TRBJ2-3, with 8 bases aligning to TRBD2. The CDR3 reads CASSLYGRASDTQYF. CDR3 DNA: TGTGCCAGCAGTTTATACGGGAGGGCCTCAGATACGCAGTATTTT.